This TCR beta chain is from a study of identical twins. This clonotype was detected ten times or more. Antigen unknown. Germline V lookup: CDR1 MNHEY, CDR2 SMNVEV (reference sequence). V lost 6 bases and J lost 6; bases outside the gene matches: 6. The CDR3 covers 13 residues. Study-level points and caveats: There was an excess of low generation probability in the out-of-frame alpha sequences that twins shared. Without tracking the same donors, conclusions rested on cross-sectional statistical analysis. With beta out-of-frame sequences, excess sharing by twins was weaker.

In TCRdb, the 5' RACE reads were re-called with MiXCR into one record per CDR3 protein. The data show approximately 140,000 distinct CDR3 sequences, roughly 3.5% seen once. This TCR derives from a man younger than 35 in good health. The V gene is TRBV27, the J gene TRBJ1-2, with 8 bases fitting TRBD1. Material: memory T cells sorted from blood. The CDR3 nucleotides are TGTGCCAGCAGCCTAAACAGGGGGGATGGCTACACCTTC. Its protein is CASSLNRGDGYTF.